This T cell receptor (beta chain) was sequenced during a study of pediatric ulcerative colitis. The rectum was sampled with one to two pinch biopsies at colonoscopy. Germline assignment: CDR1 LGHNA and CDR2 YSLEER. Trimming removed 0 bases at V and 0 bases at J, with 8 bases between. The CDR3 contains 16 residues. Sequencing depth was up to 500,000 reads per sample. Sequencing used immunoSEQ multiplex PCR; TCRdb keeps in-frame clones, though not all of them. The sample carries 15,000 to 20,000 clones, 80% recorded once. Study observations and caveats: Rectal repertoires separated controls, mild-moderate and acute severe colitis.

This clone was observed once. Its target is not known. J is TRBJ2-2 and V is TRBV4-3; D unresolved. The TCR originated in a boy between 10 and 17 years old who was a control in a study of pediatric ulcerative colitis. Input material: gut tissue. The CDR3 DNA is TGCGCCAGCAGCCAAGATCCGGGTACGAACACCGGGGAGCTGTTTTTT. Its protein product is CASSQDPGTNTGELFF.